This TCR beta chain was recovered during a study of T cells in Graves' hyperthyroidism and ophthalmopathy. Uncontrolled infections, other autoimmune diseases, pregnancy or lactation led to exclusion of patients. In its sample, this clonotype was seen a few times. From RNA transcripts, TCR beta CDR3 regions were amplified. Primed by the HTBI set, a first-round RT-PCR was run on the TCR CDR3. TCRdb ran MiXCR on the multiplex PCR reads and lists one entry per CDR3 protein. The table lists roughly 330,000 distinct CDR3 sequences, approximately 17% of them singletons, with roughly 31% in the top ten. The clonotype originates from a man aged 25-40 years with Graves' hyperthyroidism. Sequencing was performed on blood.

This CDR3 is CASAWGGSDHTDTQYF. The CDR3, as DNA: TGTGCTAGTGCCTGGGGGGGGTCGGACCACACAGATACGCAGTATTTT. The rearrangement uses TRBV12-5 and TRBJ2-3; 7 bases are a match to TRBD2. The germline V gene encodes CDR1 LGHNT and CDR2 FRNRAP. CDR3 length equals 16 residues. V lost 7 bases and J lost 2; bases outside the gene matches: 12. Using reference TRBV12-5 and TRBJ2-3 for the parts outside the CDR3, the full variable domain is DARVTQTPRHKVTEMGQEVTMRCQPILGHNTVFWYRQTMMQGLELLAYFRNRAPLDDSGMPKDRFSAEMPDATLATLKIQPSEPRDSAVYFCASAWGGSDHTDTQYFGPGTRLTVL.